A selection of T cell receptor beta chains follows, all from one sample in a study of cytomegalovirus exposure and HLA in healthy donors. Clones were read by immunoSEQ multiplex PCR, and TCRdb kept only the in-frame ones, dropping some. The table has some 200,000 clones, roughly 77% seen once. Source material: PBMCs. All receptors derive from a male donor in good health and CMV-seropositive. Each CDR3 is given without its conserved first and last residue. Fields, in order: V gene, D gene, J gene, CDR3 protein. The D gene is left open where the match is weak.

v_call: TRBV6-5
d_call: TRBD1
j_call: TRBJ1-2
cdr3_aa: ASVGVGQGDYGYT

v_call: TRBV2
d_call: NA
j_call: TRBJ2-1
cdr3_aa: ASTPRGNEQF

v_call: TRBV9
d_call: TRBD2
j_call: TRBJ2-3
cdr3_aa: ASSVGLGLTDTQY

v_call: TRBV9
d_call: TRBD1
j_call: TRBJ1-1
cdr3_aa: ASSLRTGRAF

v_call: TRBV28
d_call: TRBD1
j_call: TRBJ2-3
cdr3_aa: ASSFLQGAGTDTQY

v_call: TRBV9
d_call: TRBD2
j_call: TRBJ2-7
cdr3_aa: ASSVASSGPREQY

v_call: TRBV11-3
d_call: NA
j_call: TRBJ2-2
cdr3_aa: ASSGALALKGTGELF

v_call: TRBV11-2
d_call: TRBD2
j_call: TRBJ2-1
cdr3_aa: ASSSRLTSGGVNEQF

v_call: TRBV4-2
d_call: TRBD2
j_call: TRBJ2-2
cdr3_aa: ASSQDRGLATNTGELF

v_call: TRBV4-3
d_call: NA
j_call: TRBJ2-3
cdr3_aa: ASSQGPAGTDTQY

v_call: TRBV7-8
d_call: TRBD2
j_call: TRBJ2-1
cdr3_aa: ASSLGGGMYNEQF

v_call: TRBV28
d_call: NA
j_call: TRBJ2-7
cdr3_aa: ASSFAGIYEQY

v_call: TRBV18
d_call: NA
j_call: TRBJ1-1
cdr3_aa: ASSPRDGGQGGTEAF

v_call: TRBV7-9
d_call: NA
j_call: TRBJ1-6
cdr3_aa: ASSVTENSPLH

v_call: TRBV28
d_call: TRBD1
j_call: TRBJ1-1
cdr3_aa: ASSLGFFQGVGAF

v_call: TRBV28
d_call: TRBD1
j_call: TRBJ1-5
cdr3_aa: ASSQTGANQPQH